The clone carrying this T cell receptor (beta chain) appeared many times. The target antigen is unknown. The V end was cut by 4 bases, the J end by 0 bases, with 13 bases between. CDR3 length: 15 residues. Germline lookup yields CDR1 DFQATT and CDR2 SNEGSKA (reference sequence). One entry per CDR3 protein results from TCRdb running MiXCR on the 5' RACE reads. The table includes 25,000 to 35,000 distinct CDR3 sequences, around 6.8% detected once. The sample is drawn from a study of T-cell memory formation after mild COVID-19. Whole-study results and caveats: CD4+ contracting clones were mainly CM and EM; CD8+ ones, EMRA.

Sequencing was carried out using PBMCs or a T cell subset sorted from them (not recorded which). This sequence originates from an adult woman who had mild COVID-19 (a few samples of this study predate the infection). Cell type and time point are not known. V gene TRBV20-1 combines with J gene TRBJ1-3; D not resolved. The CDR3 protein is CSAIGRSISGNTIYF. CDR3 in DNA: TGCAGTGCTATAGGCAGGAGCATCTCTGGAAACACCATATATTTT.